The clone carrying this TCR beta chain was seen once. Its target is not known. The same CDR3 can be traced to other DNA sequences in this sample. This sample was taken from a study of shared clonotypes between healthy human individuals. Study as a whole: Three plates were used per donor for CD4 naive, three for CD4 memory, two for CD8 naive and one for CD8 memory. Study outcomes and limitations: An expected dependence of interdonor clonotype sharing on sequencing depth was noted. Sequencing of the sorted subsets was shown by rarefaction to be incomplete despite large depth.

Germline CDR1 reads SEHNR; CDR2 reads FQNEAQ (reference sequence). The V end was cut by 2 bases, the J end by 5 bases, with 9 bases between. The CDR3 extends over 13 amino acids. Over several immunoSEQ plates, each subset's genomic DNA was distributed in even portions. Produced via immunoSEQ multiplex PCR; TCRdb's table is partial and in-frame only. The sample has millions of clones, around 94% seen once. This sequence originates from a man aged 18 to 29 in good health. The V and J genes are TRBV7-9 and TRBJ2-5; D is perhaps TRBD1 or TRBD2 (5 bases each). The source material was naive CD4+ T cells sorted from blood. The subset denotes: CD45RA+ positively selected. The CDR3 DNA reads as TGTGCCAGCAGCTTATGGGGCGGGGAGACCCAGTACTTC. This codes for CASSLWGGETQYF. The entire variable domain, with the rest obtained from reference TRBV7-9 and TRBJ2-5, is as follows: DTGVSQNPRHKITKRGQNVTFRCDPISEHNRLYWYRQTLGQGPEFLTYFQNEAQLEKSRLLSDRFSAERPKGSFSTLEIQRTEQGDSAMYLCASSLWGGETQYFGPGTRLLVL.